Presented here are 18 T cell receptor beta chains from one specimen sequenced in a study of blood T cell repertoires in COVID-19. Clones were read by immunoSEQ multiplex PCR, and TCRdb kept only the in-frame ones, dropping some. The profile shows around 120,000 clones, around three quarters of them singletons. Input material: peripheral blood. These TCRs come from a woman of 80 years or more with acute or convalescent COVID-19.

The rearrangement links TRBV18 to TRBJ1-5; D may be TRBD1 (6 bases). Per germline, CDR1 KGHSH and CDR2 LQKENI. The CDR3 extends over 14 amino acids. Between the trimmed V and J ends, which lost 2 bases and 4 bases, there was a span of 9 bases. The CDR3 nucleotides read TGTGCCAGCTCACCAATGACAGGAAATCAGCCCCAGCATTTT. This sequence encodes CASSPMTGNQPQHF.

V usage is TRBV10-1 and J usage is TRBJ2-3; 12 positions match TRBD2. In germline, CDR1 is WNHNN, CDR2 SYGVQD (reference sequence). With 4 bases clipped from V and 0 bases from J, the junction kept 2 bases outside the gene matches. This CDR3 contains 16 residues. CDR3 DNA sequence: TGCGCCAGCAGTGCGGGACTAGCGGGTAGCACAGATACGCAGTATTTT. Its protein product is CASSAGLAGSTDTQYF.

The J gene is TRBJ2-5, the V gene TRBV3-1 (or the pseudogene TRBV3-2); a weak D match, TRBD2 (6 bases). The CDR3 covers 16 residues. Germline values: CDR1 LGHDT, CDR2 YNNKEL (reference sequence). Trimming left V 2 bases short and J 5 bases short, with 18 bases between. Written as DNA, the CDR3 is TGTGCCAGCAGCCAATATCGCACGGGAGACTTGGAGACCCAGTACTTC. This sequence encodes CASSQYRTGDLETQYF.

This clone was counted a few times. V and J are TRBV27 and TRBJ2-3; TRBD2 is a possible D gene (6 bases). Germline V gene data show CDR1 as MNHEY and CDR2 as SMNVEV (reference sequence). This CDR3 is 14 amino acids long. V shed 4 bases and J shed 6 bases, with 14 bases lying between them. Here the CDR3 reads CASSYAGPSDTQYF. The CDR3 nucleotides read TGTGCCAGCAGTTATGCGGGGCCGTCCGATACGCAGTATTTT.

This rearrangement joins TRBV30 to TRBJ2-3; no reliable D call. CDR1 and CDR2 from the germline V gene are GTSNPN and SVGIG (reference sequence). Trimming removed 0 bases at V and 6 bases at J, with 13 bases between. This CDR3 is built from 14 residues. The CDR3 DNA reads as TGTGCCTGGAGTGTAATGGTCCTCCAGGATACGCAGTATTTT. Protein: CAWSVMVLQDTQYF.

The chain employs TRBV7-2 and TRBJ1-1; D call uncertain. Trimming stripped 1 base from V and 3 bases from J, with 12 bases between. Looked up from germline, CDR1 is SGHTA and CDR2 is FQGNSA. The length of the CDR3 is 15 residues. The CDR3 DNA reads TGTGCCAGCAGCTTAGAAGCTCGGTTTTACACTGAAGCTTTCTTT. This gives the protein CASSLEARFYTEAFF. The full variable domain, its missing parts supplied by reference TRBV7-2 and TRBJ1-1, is GAGVSQSPSNKVTEKGKDVELRCDPISGHTALYWYRQSLGQGLEFLIYFQGNSAPDKSGLPSDRFSAERTGGSVSTLTIQRTQQEDSAVYLCASSLEARFYTEAFFGQGTRLTVV.

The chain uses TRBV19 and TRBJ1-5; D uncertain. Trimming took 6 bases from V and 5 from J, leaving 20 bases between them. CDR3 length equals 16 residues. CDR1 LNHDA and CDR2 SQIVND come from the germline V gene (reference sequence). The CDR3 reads CASSSDRLGEYQPQHF. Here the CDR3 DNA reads TGTGCCAGTAGCTCCGATCGCCTCGGGGAGTATCAGCCCCAGCATTTT. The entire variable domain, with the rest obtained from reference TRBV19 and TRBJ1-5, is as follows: DGGITQSPKYLFRKEGQNVTLSCEQNLNHDAMYWYRQDPGQGLRLIYYSQIVNDFQKGDIAEGYSVSREKKESFPLTVTSAQKNPTAFYLCASSSDRLGEYQPQHFGDGTRLSIL.

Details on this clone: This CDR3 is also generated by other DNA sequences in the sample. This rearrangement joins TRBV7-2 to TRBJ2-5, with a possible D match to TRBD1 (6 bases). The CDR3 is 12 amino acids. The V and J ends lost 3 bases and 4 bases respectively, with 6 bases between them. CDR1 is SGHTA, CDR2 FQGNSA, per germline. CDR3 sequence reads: CASSLGAETQYF. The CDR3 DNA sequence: TGTGCCAGCAGCTTGGGGGCAGAGACCCAGTACTTC.

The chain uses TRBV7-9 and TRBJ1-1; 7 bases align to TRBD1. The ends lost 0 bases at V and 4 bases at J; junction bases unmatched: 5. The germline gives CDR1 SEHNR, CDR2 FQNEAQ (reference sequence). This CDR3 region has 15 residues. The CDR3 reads CASSLAGGAGTEAFF. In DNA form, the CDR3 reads TGTGCCAGCAGCTTAGCAGGGGGCGCAGGCACTGAAGCTTTCTTT.

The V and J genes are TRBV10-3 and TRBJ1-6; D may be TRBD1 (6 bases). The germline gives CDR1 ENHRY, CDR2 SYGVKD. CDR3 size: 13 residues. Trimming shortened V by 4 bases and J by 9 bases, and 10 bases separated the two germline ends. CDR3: CAISGQGTSPLHF. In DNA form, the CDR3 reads TGTGCCATCAGTGGGCAGGGGACTTCACCCCTCCACTTT.

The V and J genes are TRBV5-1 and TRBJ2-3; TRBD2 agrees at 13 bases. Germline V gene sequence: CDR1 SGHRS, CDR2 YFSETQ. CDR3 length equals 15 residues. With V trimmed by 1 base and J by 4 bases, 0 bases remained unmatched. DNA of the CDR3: TGCGCCAGCAGCTTGACTAGCGGGAGGGCAGATACGCAGTATTTT. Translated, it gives CASSLTSGRADTQYF.

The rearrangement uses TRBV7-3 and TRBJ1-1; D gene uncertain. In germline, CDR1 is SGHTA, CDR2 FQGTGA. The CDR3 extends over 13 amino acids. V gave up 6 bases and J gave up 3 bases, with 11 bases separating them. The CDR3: CASSHNRDTEAFF. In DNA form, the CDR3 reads TGTGCCAGCAGTCATAACCGGGACACTGAAGCTTTCTTT.

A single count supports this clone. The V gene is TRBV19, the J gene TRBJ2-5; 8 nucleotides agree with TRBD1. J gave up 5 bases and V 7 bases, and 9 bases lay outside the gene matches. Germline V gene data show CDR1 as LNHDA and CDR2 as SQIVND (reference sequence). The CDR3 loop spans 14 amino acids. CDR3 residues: CASKATGDRETQYF. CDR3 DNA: TGTGCCAGTAAAGCGACAGGGGATCGTGAGACCCAGTACTTC.

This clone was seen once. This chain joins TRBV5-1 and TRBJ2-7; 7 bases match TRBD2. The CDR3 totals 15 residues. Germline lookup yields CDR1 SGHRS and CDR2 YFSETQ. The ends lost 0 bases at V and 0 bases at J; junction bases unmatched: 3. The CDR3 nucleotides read TGCGCCAGCAGCTTGGGCAGCGGGGTCTCCTACGAGCAGTACTTC. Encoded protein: CASSLGSGVSYEQYF.

The CDR3 coding sequence is TGTGCCAGCAGCTTTGTCGAGGGCAGGGGAAACACTGAAGCTTTCTTT. As protein: CASSFVEGRGNTEAFF. The V call is TRBV7-2, the J call TRBJ1-1; D possibly corresponds to TRBD1 (6 bases). Trimming removed 3 bases from V and 2 bases from J, with 16 bases in between. Germline V gene data show CDR1 as SGHTA and CDR2 as FQGNSA. This CDR3 is built from 16 residues. Full variable domain (rest looked up from reference TRBV7-2 and TRBJ1-1): GAGVSQSPSNKVTEKGKDVELRCDPISGHTALYWYRQSLGQGLEFLIYFQGNSAPDKSGLPSDRFSAERTGGSVSTLTIQRTQQEDSAVYLCASSFVEGRGNTEAFFGQGTRLTVV.

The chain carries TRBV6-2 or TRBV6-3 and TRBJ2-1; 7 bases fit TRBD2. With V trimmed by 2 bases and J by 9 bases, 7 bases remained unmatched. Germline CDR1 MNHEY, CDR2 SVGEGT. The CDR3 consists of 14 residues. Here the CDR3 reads CASSYVTGGIEQFF. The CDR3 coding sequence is TGTGCCAGCAGTTACGTGACGGGAGGTATTGAGCAGTTCTTC.

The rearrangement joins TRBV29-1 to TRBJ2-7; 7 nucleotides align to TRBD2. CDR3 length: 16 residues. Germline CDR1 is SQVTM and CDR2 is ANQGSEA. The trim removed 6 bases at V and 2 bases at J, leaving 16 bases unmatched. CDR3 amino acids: CSVKAAGRGLTYEQYF. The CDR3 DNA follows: TGCAGCGTAAAAGCAGCGGGACGTGGCCTAACCTACGAGCAGTACTTC.

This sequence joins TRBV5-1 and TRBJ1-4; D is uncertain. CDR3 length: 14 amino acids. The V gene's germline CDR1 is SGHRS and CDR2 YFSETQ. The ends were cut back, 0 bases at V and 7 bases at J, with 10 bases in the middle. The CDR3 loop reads CASSLAGNVEKLFF. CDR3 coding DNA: TGCGCCAGCAGCTTGGCGGGGAATGTTGAAAAACTGTTTTTT. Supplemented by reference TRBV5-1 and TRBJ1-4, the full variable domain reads KAGVTQTPRYLIKTRGQQVTLSCSPISGHRSVSWYQQTPGQGLQFLFEYFSETQRNKGNFPGRFSGRQFSNSRSEMNVSTLELGDSALYLCASSLAGNVEKLFFGSGTQLSVL.